This T cell receptor beta chain was identified in a study of cytomegalovirus exposure and HLA in healthy donors. About the research overall: Most genotyped donors, about 81% of 398, had Caucasian-associated genetic ancestry.

Study-wide points: Previously analyzed data showed that most TCR beta V segments were productive at a frequency of about 87% or about 30%. A missense variant in DCLRE1C was later tied to TCR beta V- and J-gene trimming.

CDR1 is MDHEN, CDR2 SYDVKM, per germline. The V gene lost 4 bases and the J gene lost 9 bases, with 10 bases spanning the gap. This CDR3 has 12 residues. The PCR used 60 Vbeta and 13 Jbeta primers. Using immunoSEQ multiplex PCR, the repertoire was profiled, and TCRdb retains in-frame clones only, with some absent. The table gives 100,000 to 150,000 clones; the top ten clones make up over 1.5% of it. Turning to this clone: Its antigen is undetermined.

This receptor was obtained from a man between 18 and 35 years old in good health and CMV-seronegative. The sample taken for sequencing was PBMCs. The chain uses TRBV28 and TRBJ1-5, with D perhaps matching TRBD1 (6 bases). CDR3 nucleotides: TGTGCCAGCAGTTCAGGGGACCGGCCCCAGCATTTT. Translated, it gives CASSSGDRPQHF.